This TCR beta chain was sequenced for a study of shared clonotypes between healthy human individuals. The repertoire was sequenced with immunoSEQ multiplex PCR; TCRdb's copy has only in-frame clones and lacks some. This table has about 2,200,000 clones, 93% appearing once. Naive CD8 cells lacked CD45RO, underwent positive selection for CCR7 and left out terminally differentiated effector memory CD45RA+ cells. Germline-derived CDR1 and CDR2 are SGHAT and FQNNGV. Trimming left V 3 bases short and J 0 bases short, with 11 bases between. This CDR3 is 15 amino acids long. This sequence originates from a man younger than 35 in good health. Some clones in this sample may be carry-over from other donors' samples. The specimen sequenced was naive CD8+ T cells from PBMCs. The chain carries TRBV11-2 and TRBJ2-5; D gene ambiguous. CDR3 in amino acids: CASSFPGIYQETQYF. Written as DNA, the CDR3 is TGTGCCAGCAGCTTTCCAGGCATTTACCAAGAGACCCAGTACTTC. Full variable domain (outside the CDR3, taken from reference TRBV11-2 and TRBJ2-5): EAGVAQSPRYKIIEKRQSVAFWCNPISGHATLYWYQQILGQGPKLLIQFQNNGVVDDSQLPKDRFSAERLKGVDSTLKIQPAKLEDSAVYLCASSFPGIYQETQYFGPGTRLLVL.